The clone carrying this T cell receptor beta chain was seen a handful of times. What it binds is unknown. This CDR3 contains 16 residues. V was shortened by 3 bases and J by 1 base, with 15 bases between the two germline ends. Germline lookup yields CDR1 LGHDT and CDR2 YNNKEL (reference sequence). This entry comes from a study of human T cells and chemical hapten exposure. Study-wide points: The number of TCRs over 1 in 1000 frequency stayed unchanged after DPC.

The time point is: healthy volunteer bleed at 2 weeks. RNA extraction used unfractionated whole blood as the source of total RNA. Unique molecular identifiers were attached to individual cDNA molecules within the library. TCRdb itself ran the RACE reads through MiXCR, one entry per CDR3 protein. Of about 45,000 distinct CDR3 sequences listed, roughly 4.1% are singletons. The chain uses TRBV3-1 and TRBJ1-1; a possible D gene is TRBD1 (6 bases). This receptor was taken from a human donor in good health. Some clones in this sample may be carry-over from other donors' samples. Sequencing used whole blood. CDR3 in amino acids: CASSQLGGAKNTEAFF. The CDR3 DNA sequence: TGTGCCAGCAGCCAGCTCGGGGGGGCGAAGAACACTGAAGCTTTCTTT.